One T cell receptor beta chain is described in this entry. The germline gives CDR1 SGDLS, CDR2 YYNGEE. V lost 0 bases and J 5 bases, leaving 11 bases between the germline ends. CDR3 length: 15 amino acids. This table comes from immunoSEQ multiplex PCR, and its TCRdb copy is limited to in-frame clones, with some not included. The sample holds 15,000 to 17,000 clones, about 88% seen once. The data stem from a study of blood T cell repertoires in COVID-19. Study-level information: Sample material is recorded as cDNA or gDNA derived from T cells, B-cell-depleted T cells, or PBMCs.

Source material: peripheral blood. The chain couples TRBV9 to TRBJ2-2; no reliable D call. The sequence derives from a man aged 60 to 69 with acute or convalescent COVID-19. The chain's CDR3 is CASSVGLEWTGELFF. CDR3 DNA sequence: TGTGCCAGCAGCGTAGGTCTAGAATGGACCGGGGAGCTGTTTTTT.